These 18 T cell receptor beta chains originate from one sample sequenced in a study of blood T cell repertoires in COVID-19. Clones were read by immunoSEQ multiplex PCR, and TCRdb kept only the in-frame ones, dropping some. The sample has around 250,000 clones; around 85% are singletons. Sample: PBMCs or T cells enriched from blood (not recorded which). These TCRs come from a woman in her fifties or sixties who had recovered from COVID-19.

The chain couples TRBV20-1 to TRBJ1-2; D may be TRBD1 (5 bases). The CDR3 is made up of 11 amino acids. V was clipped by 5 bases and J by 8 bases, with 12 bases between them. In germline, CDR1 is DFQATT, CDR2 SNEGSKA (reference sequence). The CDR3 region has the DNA TGCAGTGCTTATGGGGGAGGAGGCTACACCTTC. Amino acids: CSAYGGGGYTF.

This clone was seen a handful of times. The CDR3 loop is CATSRDEGNYGYTF. CDR3 nucleotide sequence: TGTGCCACCAGCAGAGATGAGGGAAACTATGGCTACACCTTC. This chain uses TRBV15 with TRBJ1-2; no clear D gene. The CDR3 has 14 residues. Germline CDR1 LNHNV, CDR2 YYDKDF (reference sequence). Trimming cost V 0 bases and J 2 bases, with 7 bases left between them. The whole variable domain, filled in from reference TRBV15 and TRBJ1-2, reads DAMVIQNPRYQVTQFGKPVTLSCSQTLNHNVMYWYQQKSSQAPKLLFHYYDKDFNNEADTPDNFQSRRPNTSFCFLDIRSPGLGDTAMYLCATSRDEGNYGYTFGSGTRLTVV.

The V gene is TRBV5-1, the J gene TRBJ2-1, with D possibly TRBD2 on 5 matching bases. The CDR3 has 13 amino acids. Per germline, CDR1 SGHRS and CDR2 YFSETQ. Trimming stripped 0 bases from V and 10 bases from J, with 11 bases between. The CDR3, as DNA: TGCGCCAGCAGCTTGGCCTCCTCTAGCGAGCAGTTCTTC. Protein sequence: CASSLASSSEQFF.

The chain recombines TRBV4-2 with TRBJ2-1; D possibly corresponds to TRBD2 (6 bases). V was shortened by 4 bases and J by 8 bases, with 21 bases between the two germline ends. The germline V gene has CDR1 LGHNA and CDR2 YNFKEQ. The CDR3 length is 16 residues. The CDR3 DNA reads TGTGCCAGCAGCCCCACTACCGGGAGTGTTTTCGATGAGCAGTTCTTC. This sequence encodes CASSPTTGSVFDEQFF.

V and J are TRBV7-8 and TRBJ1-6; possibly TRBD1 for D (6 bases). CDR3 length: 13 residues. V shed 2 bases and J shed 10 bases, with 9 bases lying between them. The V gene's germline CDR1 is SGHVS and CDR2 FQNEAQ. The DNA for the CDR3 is TGTGCCAGCAGCTTAAGGCAGGGGTCACCCCTCCACTTT. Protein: CASSLRQGSPLHF.

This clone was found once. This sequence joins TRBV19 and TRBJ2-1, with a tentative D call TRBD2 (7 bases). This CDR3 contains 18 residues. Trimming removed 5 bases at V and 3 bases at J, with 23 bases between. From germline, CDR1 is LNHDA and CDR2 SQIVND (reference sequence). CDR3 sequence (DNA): TGTGCCAGTAGTCCGACCTTTGGTGGGGGGGCCCACTACAATGAGCAGTTCTTC. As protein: CASSPTFGGGAHYNEQFF.

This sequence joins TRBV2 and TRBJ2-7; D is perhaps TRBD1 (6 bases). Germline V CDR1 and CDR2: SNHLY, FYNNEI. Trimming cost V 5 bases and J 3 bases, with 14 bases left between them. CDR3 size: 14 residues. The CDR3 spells CASSLTGLIYEQYF. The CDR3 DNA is TGTGCCAGCAGTTTGACAGGCCTTATCTACGAGCAGTACTTC.

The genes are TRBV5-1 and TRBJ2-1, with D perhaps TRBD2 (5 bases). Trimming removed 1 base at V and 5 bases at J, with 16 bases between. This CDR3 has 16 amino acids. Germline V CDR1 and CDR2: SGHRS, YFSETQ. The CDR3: CASSLFAEAGDNEQFF. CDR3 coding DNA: TGCGCCAGCAGCTTGTTTGCGGAGGCCGGAGACAATGAGCAGTTCTTC.

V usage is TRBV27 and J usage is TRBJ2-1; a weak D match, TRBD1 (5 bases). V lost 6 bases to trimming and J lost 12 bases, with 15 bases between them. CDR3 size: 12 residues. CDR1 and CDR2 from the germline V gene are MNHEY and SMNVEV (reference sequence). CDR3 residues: CASSSTGYWQFF. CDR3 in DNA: TGTGCCAGCAGCAGTACAGGTTACTGGCAGTTCTTC.

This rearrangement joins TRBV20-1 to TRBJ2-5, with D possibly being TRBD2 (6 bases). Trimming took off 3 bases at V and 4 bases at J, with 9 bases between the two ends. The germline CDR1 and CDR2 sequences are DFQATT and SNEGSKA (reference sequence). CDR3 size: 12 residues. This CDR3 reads CSASRGTETQYF. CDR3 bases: TGCAGTGCTAGTCGGGGGACAGAGACCCAGTACTTC.

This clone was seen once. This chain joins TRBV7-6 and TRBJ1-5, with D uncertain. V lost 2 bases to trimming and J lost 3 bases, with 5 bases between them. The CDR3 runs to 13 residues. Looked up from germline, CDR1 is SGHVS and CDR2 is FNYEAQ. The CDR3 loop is CASSLQNNQPQHF. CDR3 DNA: TGTGCCAGCAGCTTACAGAACAATCAGCCCCAGCATTTT.

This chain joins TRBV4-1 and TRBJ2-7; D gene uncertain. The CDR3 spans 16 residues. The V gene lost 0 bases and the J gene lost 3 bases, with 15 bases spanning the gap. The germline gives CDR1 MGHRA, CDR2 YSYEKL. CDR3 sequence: CASSQDNSRRLYEQYF. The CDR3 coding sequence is TGCGCCAGCAGCCAAGATAACTCACGCCGACTCTACGAGCAGTACTTC.

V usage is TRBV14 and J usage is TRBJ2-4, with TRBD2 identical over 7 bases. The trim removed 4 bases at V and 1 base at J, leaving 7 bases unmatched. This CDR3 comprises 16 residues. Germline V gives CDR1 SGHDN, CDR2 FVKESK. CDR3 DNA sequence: TGTGCCAGCAGCCGAGGACTAGATTCGGCCAAAAACATTCAGTACTTC. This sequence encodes CASSRGLDSAKNIQYF.

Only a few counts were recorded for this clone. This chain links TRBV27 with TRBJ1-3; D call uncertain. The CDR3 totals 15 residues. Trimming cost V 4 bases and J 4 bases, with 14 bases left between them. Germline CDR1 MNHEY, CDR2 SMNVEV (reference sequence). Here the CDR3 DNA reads TGTGCCAGCAGTTCCCCTAGATCTGGGGGAAACACCATATATTTT. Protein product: CASSSPRSGGNTIYF.

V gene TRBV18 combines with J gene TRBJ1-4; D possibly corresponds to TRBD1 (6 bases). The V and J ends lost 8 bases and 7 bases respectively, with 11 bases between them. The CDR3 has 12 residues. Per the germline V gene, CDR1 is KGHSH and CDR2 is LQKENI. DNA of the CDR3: TGTGCCAGCACGGGGACACGTGAAAAACTGTTTTTT. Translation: CASTGTREKLFF.

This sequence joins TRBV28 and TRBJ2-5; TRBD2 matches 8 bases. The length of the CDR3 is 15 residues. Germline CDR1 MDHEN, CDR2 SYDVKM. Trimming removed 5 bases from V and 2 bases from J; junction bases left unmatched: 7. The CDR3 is CASSQGLALQETQYF. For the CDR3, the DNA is TGTGCCAGCAGTCAAGGACTAGCCCTGCAAGAGACCCAGTACTTC.

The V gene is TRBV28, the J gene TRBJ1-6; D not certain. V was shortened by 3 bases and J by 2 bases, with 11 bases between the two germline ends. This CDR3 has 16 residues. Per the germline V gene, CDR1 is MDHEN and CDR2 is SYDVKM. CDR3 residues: CASSFGLTTYNSPLHF. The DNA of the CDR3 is TGTGCCAGCAGTTTCGGACTGACAACCTATAATTCACCCCTCCACTTT.

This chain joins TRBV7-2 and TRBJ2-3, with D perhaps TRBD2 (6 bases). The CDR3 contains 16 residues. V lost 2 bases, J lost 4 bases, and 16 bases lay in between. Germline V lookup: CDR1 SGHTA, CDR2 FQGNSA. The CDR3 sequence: CASSLWSGVSADTQYF. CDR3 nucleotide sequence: TGTGCCAGCAGCTTATGGTCGGGAGTGTCTGCAGATACGCAGTATTTT.